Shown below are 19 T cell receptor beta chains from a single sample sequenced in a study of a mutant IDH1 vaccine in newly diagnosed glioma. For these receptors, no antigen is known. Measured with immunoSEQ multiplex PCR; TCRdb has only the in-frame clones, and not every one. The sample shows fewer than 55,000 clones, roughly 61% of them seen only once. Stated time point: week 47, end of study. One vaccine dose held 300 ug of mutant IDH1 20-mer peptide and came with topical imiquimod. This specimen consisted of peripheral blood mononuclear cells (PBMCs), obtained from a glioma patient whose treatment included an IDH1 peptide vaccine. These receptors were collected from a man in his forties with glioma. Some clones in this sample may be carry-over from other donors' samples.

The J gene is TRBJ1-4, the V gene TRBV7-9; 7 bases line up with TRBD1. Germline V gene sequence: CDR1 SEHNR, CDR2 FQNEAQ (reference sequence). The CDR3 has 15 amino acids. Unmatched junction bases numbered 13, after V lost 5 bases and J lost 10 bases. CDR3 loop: CASSVTRTGFVKLFF. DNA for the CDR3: TGTGCCAGCAGCGTAACCCGGACAGGTTTTGTAAAACTGTTTTTT.

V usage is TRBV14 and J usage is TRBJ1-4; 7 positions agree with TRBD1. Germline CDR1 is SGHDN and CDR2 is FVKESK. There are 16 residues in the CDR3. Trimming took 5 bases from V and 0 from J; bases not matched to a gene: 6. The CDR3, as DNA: TGTGCCAGCAGCGCCCACAGGGGAACAACTAATGAAAAACTGTTTTTT. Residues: CASSAHRGTTNEKLFF.

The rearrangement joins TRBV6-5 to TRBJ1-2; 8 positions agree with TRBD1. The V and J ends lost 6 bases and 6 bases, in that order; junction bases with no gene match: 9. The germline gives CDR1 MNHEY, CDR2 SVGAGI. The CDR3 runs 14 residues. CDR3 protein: CASSSTPGQDGYTF. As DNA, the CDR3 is TGTGCCAGCAGCTCTACGCCGGGACAGGATGGCTACACCTTC.

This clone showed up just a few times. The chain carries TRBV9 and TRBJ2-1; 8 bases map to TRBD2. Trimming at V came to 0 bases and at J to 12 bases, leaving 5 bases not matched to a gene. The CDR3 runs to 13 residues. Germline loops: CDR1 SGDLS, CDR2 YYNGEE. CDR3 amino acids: CASSVATGGLQFF. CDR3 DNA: TGTGCCAGCAGCGTAGCTACGGGGGGGTTGCAGTTCTTC.

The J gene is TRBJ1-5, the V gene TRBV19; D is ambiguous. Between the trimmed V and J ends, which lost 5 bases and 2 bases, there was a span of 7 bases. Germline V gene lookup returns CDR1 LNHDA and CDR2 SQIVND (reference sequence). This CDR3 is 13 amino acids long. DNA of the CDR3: TGTGCCAGTAGTTCGGCTGGCAATCAGCCCCAGCATTTT. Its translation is CASSSAGNQPQHF.

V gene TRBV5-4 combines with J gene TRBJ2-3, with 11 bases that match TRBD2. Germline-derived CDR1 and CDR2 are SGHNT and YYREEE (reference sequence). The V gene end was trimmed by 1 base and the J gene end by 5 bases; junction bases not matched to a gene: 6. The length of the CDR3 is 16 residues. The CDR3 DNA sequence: TGTGCCAGCAGCTTGTGGCTAGCGGGGGGCGTAGATACGCAGTATTTT. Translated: CASSLWLAGGVDTQYF.

The CDR3 nucleotides read TGCGCCAGCAGCTTGGGGGTGACCAACACTGAAGCTTTCTTT. Its protein is CASSLGVTNTEAFF. The chain carries TRBV5-1 and TRBJ1-1; no definite D call. The CDR3 has 14 residues. The germline gives CDR1 SGHRS, CDR2 YFSETQ. V was cut by 0 bases and J by 2 bases, with 8 bases left in between.

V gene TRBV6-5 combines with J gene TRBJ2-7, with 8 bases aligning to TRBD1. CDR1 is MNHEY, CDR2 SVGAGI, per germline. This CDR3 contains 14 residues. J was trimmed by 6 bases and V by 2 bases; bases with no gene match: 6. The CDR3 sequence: CASSYGQGISEQYF. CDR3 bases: TGTGCCAGCAGTTACGGACAGGGAATTTCCGAGCAGTACTTC.

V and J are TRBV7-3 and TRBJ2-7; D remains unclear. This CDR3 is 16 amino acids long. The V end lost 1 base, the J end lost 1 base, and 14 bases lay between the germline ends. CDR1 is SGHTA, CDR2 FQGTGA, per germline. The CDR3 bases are TGTGCCAGCAGCTTAATTGGAGAGCCAGGATCCTACGAGCAGTACTTC. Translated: CASSLIGEPGSYEQYF.

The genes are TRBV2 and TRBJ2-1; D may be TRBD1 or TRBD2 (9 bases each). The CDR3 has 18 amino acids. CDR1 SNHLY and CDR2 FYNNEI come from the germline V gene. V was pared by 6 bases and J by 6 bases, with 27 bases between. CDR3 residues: CASRPLGQGLAWGNEQFF. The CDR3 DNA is TGTGCCAGCAGACCCCTGGGACAGGGACTAGCCTGGGGCAATGAGCAGTTCTTC.

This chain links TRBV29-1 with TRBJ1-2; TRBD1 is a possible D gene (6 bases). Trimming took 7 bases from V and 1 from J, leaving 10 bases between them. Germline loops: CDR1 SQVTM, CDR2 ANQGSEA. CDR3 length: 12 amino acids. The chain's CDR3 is CSAGRGNYGYTF. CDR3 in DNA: TGCAGCGCGGGCAGGGGTAACTATGGCTACACCTTC. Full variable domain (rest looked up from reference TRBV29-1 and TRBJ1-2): SAVISQKPSRDICQRGTSLTIQCQVDSQVTMMFWYRQQPGQSLTLIATANQGSEATYESGFVIDKFPISRPNLTFSTLTVSNMSPEDSSIYLCSAGRGNYGYTFGSGTRLTVV.

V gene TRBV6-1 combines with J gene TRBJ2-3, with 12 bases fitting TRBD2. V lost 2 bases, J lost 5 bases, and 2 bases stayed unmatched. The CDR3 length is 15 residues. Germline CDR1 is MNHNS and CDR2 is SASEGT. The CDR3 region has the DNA TGTGCCAGCAGTGAACTAGCGGGGGGGCAAGATACGCAGTATTTT. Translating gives CASSELAGGQDTQYF.

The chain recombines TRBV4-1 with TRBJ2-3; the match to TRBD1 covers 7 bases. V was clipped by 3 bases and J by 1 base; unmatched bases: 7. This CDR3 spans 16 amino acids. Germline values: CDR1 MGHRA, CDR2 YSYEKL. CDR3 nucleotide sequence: TGCGCCAGCAGCCAGGGCCTAGGGACAGGCACAGATACGCAGTATTTT. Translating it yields CASSQGLGTGTDTQYF.

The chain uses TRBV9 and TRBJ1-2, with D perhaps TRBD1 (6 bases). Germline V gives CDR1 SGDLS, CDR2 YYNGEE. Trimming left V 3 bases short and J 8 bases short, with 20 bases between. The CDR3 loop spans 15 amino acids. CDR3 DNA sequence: TGTGCCAGCAGCGCACTGAACAGGGAAGTAAGCGGCTACACCTTC. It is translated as CASSALNREVSGYTF.

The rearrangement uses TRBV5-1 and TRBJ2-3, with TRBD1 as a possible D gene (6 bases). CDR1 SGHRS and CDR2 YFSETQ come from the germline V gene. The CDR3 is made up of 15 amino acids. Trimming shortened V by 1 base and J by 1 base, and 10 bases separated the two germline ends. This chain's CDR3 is CASSLTGPGTDTQYF. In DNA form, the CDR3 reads TGCGCCAGCAGCTTGACAGGGCCAGGCACAGATACGCAGTATTTT.

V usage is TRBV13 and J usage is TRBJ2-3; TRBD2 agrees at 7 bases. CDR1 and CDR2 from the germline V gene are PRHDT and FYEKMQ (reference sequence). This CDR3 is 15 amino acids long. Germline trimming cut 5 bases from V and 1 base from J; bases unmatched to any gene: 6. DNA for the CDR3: TGTGCCAGCAGCCCCTCGGGACTACGCACAGATACGCAGTATTTT. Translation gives CASSPSGLRTDTQYF.

This chain's CDR3 is CASSPGTGGIIEQFF. As DNA, the CDR3 is TGTGCCAGCTCACCAGGGACAGGGGGCATTATTGAGCAGTTCTTC. The chain joins TRBV18 to TRBJ2-1; 12 positions match TRBD1. The CDR3 runs to 15 residues. Germline V gene sequence: CDR1 KGHSH, CDR2 LQKENI. The junction had 5 bases not matched to a gene; V was cut back by 2 bases and J by 9 bases.

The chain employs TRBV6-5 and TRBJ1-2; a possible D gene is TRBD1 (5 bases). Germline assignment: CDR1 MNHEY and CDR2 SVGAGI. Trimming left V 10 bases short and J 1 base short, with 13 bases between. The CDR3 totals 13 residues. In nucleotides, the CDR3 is TGTGCCACCCAGACAGACTTTAACTATGGCTACACCTTC. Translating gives CATQTDFNYGYTF.

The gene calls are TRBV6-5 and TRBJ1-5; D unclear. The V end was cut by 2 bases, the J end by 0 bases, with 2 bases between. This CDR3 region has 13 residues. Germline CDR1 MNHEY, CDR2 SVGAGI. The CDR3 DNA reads TGTGCCAGCAGTTACGATAGCAATCAGCCCCAGCATTTT. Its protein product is CASSYDSNQPQHF.